The 13 T cell receptor beta chains below all came from one sample that was sequenced in a study of PD-L1 blockade in urothelial cancer. Time point denoted: pretreatment peripheral blood. Clones were sequenced by immunoSEQ multiplex PCR, and TCRdb holds only the in-frame ones, with some missing. The sample lists about 130,000 clones, approximately 84% occurring once. The sequenced sample was PBMCs, obtained around atezolizumab (anti-PD-L1) treatment. The source is a man aged 50-59 years with urothelial cancer.

V gene TRBV2 combines with J gene TRBJ1-1; no definite D call. With 10 bases removed from V and 1 base from J, the gap between germline ends came to 13 bases. The CDR3 is 13 residues long. The germline V gene encodes CDR1 SNHLY and CDR2 FYNNEI. As DNA, the CDR3 is TGTGCCACGACCGCGGTTTCGAACACTGAAGCTTTCTTT. Residues: CATTAVSNTEAFF.

The genes are TRBV6-6 and TRBJ2-5; a possible D gene is TRBD2 (6 bases). With 3 bases removed from V and 4 bases from J, the gap between germline ends came to 9 bases. This CDR3 has 13 amino acids. Germline lookup yields CDR1 MNHNY and CDR2 SVGAGI (reference sequence). The CDR3 loop reads CASSYRTIETQYF. In nucleotides, the CDR3 is TGTGCCAGCAGTTATCGGACTATAGAGACCCAGTACTTC.

The V call is TRBV19, the J call TRBJ2-3, with 11 bases identical to TRBD2. The CDR3 covers 16 residues. Trimming cost V 5 bases and J 2 bases; bases outside gene matches: 6. Germline V gene data show CDR1 as LNHDA and CDR2 as SQIVND (reference sequence). The CDR3 DNA reads TGTGCCAGTAGTTTGGGACTAGCGGTAGTCACAGATACGCAGTATTTT. Translated, it gives CASSLGLAVVTDTQYF. Using reference TRBV19 and TRBJ2-3 for the parts outside the CDR3, the full variable domain is DGGITQSPKYLFRKEGQNVTLSCEQNLNHDAMYWYRQDPGQGLRLIYYSQIVNDFQKGDIAEGYSVSREKKESFPLTVTSAQKNPTAFYLCASSLGLAVVTDTQYFGPGTRLTVL.

CDR3 sequence reads: CASMRLAGSNEQFF. The CDR3 nucleotides are TGTGCCAGCATGCGGCTAGCGGGATCGAATGAGCAGTTCTTC. V gene TRBV2 combines with J gene TRBJ2-1, with 9 bases identical to TRBD2. The germline CDR1 and CDR2 sequences are SNHLY and FYNNEI. This CDR3 region has 14 residues. V trimming: 7 bases; J trimming: 7 bases; junction bases outside the gene matches: 8.

The gene calls are TRBV30 and TRBJ2-4; D is possibly TRBD2 (6 bases). V lost 5 bases, J lost 1 base, and 9 bases lay in between. The CDR3 covers 13 residues. Germline lookup yields CDR1 GTSNPN and CDR2 SVGIG (reference sequence). CDR3 amino acids: CAWSREAKNIQYF. The CDR3 DNA follows: TGTGCCTGGTCCCGGGAGGCCAAAAACATTCAGTACTTC.

This chain joins TRBV28 and TRBJ1-2, with 8 bases matching TRBD1. This CDR3 has 14 residues. Germline V gives CDR1 MDHEN, CDR2 SYDVKM. V gave up 6 bases and J gave up 4 bases; unmatched junction bases: 7. The CDR3 sequence is CASRRDRGGYGYTF. For the CDR3, the DNA is TGTGCCAGCAGACGCGACAGGGGCGGCTATGGCTACACCTTC.

This sequence joins TRBV30 and TRBJ1-6; weak D call: TRBD1 (5 bases). V lost 4 bases to trimming and J lost 14 bases, with 18 bases between them. The CDR3 consists of 13 residues. Per the germline V gene, CDR1 is GTSNPN and CDR2 is SVGIG (reference sequence). Here the CDR3 reads CAWMGDGAGALHF. CDR3 DNA: TGTGCCTGGATGGGGGACGGAGCGGGAGCCCTCCACTTT.

The chain recombines TRBV28 with TRBJ2-1; 10 bases match TRBD2. J lost 6 bases, V lost 4 bases, and 6 bases had no gene match. The CDR3 consists of 15 residues. CDR1 and CDR2 (germline): MDHEN, SYDVKM. The DNA for the CDR3 is TGTGCCAGCAGTTACACAGCGGGAGGGCCCAATGAGCAGTTCTTC. Translation gives CASSYTAGGPNEQFF.

V usage is TRBV18 and J usage is TRBJ2-5, with 12 bases that match TRBD2. The CDR3 is made up of 18 amino acids. The germline CDR1 and CDR2 sequences are KGHSH and LQKENI. The V and J ends lost 4 bases and 1 base, in that order; junction bases with no gene match: 10. CDR3 nucleotides: TGTGCCAGCTCACTTGGACTAGCGGGGCAGGGGATCCAAGAGACCCAGTACTTC. Translation gives CASSLGLAGQGIQETQYF.

The V call is TRBV28, the J call TRBJ2-7, with 8 bases lining up with TRBD1. CDR3 length: 14 residues. The ends lost 5 bases at V and 4 bases at J; junction bases unmatched: 7. Germline CDR1 and CDR2: MDHEN and SYDVKM. Here the CDR3 reads CASSTGTGLYEQYF. The CDR3 DNA sequence: TGTGCCAGCAGTACCGGGACAGGTCTTTACGAGCAGTACTTC.

This chain links TRBV10-2 with TRBJ2-1; D perhaps matches TRBD2 (5 bases). Trimming took off 5 bases at V and 8 bases at J, with 13 bases between the two ends. Germline V gene lookup returns CDR1 WSHSY and CDR2 SAAADI. The CDR3 is 13 amino acids. The CDR3 spells CASSLRERYEQFF. DNA of the CDR3: TGCGCCAGCAGTTTGAGGGAGCGGTATGAGCAGTTCTTC.

The chain couples TRBV5-8 to TRBJ2-7, with 7 bases aligning to TRBD1. This CDR3 is 15 amino acids long. V shed 4 bases and J 1 base; nucleotides not matched to a gene: 8. Germline V gene data show CDR1 as SGHTS and CDR2 as YDEGEE. The CDR3 loop reads CASSMGQPGSYEQYF. CDR3 DNA: TGTGCCAGCAGCATGGGACAGCCGGGTTCCTACGAGCAGTACTTC.

The rearrangement links TRBV5-4 to TRBJ2-3, with D tentatively TRBD2 (6 bases). The V gene's germline CDR1 is SGHNT and CDR2 YYREEE (reference sequence). V lost 7 bases to trimming and J lost 4 bases, with 22 bases between them. This CDR3 region has 16 residues. The CDR3 coding sequence is TGTGCCAGCGTTCCTGACGCGGGACTGCTCGCAGATACGCAGTATTTT. It translates to CASVPDAGLLADTQYF.